Below, 17 T cell receptor beta chains from the same sample are listed, as sequenced in a study of blood T cell repertoires in COVID-19. Clones were sequenced by immunoSEQ multiplex PCR, and TCRdb holds only the in-frame ones, with some missing. Among hundreds of thousands of clones listed, around 89% were seen once. Sequenced: peripheral blood. The source is a woman aged 40 to 49 with COVID-19, enrolled during active disease.

The J gene is TRBJ1-1, the V gene TRBV4-1; TRBD1 agrees at 9 bases. Losses at the gene ends were 2 bases for V and 3 bases for J; bases not matched to a gene: 7. Germline V gene lookup returns CDR1 MGHRA and CDR2 YSYEKL. This CDR3 region has 16 residues. This chain's CDR3 is CASSQLLQGADTEAFF. CDR3 bases: TGCGCCAGCAGCCAACTTTTACAGGGGGCGGACACTGAAGCTTTCTTT.

The gene calls are TRBV7-9 and TRBJ1-5, with TRBD1 matching over 8 bases. The germline V gene has CDR1 SEHNR and CDR2 FQNEAQ (reference sequence). Germline trimming cut 0 bases from V and 1 base from J; bases unmatched to any gene: 5. The CDR3 consists of 17 residues. CDR3 loop: CASSLALTGVSNQPQHF. The CDR3 DNA reads as TGTGCCAGCAGCTTAGCCTTGACAGGGGTAAGCAATCAGCCCCAGCATTTT.

As to this clone: This CDR3 is also generated by other DNA sequences in the sample. J is TRBJ2-7 and V is TRBV6-5, with D possibly TRBD2 on 6 matching bases. There are 14 residues in the CDR3. Between the trimmed V and J ends, which lost 5 bases and 3 bases, there was a span of 14 bases. The germline CDR1 and CDR2 sequences are MNHEY and SVGAGI. The CDR3 DNA reads TGTGCCAGCAGTCCCACCGGGGGAAGCTACGAGCAGTACTTC. This gives the protein CASSPTGGSYEQYF.

Worth noting for this clone: The sample holds other DNA sequences that translate to the same CDR3. The chain recombines TRBV28 with TRBJ1-5; TRBD1 might be the D (6 bases). The V and J ends lost 6 bases and 5 bases respectively, with 23 bases between them. This CDR3 region has 17 residues. Germline lookup yields CDR1 MDHEN and CDR2 SYDVKM. In DNA, the CDR3 is TGTGCCAGCAGACGCGGGACTGGGGGGGCGGGAGATCAGCCCCAGCATTTT. Translating it yields CASRRGTGGAGDQPQHF.

The genes are TRBV3-1 (or the pseudogene TRBV3-2) and TRBJ1-1; 7 bases are shared with TRBD1. Trimming at V came to 1 base and at J to 7 bases, leaving 6 bases not matched to a gene. Per germline, CDR1 LGHDT and CDR2 YNNKEL (reference sequence). The CDR3 length is 14 residues. The CDR3 nucleotides read TGTGCCAGCAGCCAAGTCTCAGACAGGGATGAAGCTTTCTTT. It translates to CASSQVSDRDEAFF.

The chain employs TRBV6-4 and TRBJ1-1; D remains ambiguous. CDR3 length: 13 amino acids. CDR1 and CDR2 from the germline V gene are MRHNA and SNTAGT. The V end was cut by 8 bases, the J end by 0 bases, with 10 bases between. The CDR3 region has the DNA TGTGCCAGCGCGGTAGAATTGAACACTGAAGCTTTCTTT. Translation gives CASAVELNTEAFF.

The rearrangement links TRBV9 to TRBJ2-3, with 9 bases lining up with TRBD2. The CDR3 spans 16 residues. Germline values: CDR1 SGDLS, CDR2 YYNGEE. J lost 5 bases, V lost 0 bases, and 7 bases had no gene match. Here the CDR3 DNA reads TGTGCCAGCAGCGTAGAAGTAGCGGGGGCCGAAGATACGCAGTATTTT. The encoded protein is CASSVEVAGAEDTQYF.

The chain has TRBV11-1 and TRBJ2-4; TRBD2 aligns across 8 bases. CDR1 and CDR2 from the germline V gene are SGHAT and FQDESV (reference sequence). The V and J ends lost 7 bases and 8 bases, in that order; junction bases with no gene match: 4. The CDR3 is 12 residues long. The CDR3, as DNA: TGTGCCAGCAATTCCGGGGGGGACATTCAGTACTTC. Its translation: CASNSGGDIQYF.

CDR3 bases: TGTGCCAGCAGCTTACGGGGGGTCGGTGCTAGCACAGATACGCAGTATTTT. Its translation: CASSLRGVGASTDTQYF. The chain couples TRBV7-9 to TRBJ2-3, with TRBD2 matching over 7 bases. From germline, CDR1 is SEHNR and CDR2 FQNEAQ (reference sequence). The junction had 8 bases not matched to a gene; V was cut back by 2 bases and J by 0 bases. CDR3 length: 17 residues. Together with reference TRBV7-9 and TRBJ2-3, the CDR3 gives the full variable domain: DTGVSQNPRHKITKRGQNVTFRCDPISEHNRLYWYRQTLGQGPEFLTYFQNEAQLEKSRLLSDRFSAERPKGSFSTLEIQRTEQGDSAMYLCASSLRGVGASTDTQYFGPGTRLTVL.

This chain's CDR3 is CASSYAAGDYGYTF. The CDR3 DNA reads TGTGCCAGCAGTTACGCGGCGGGGGACTATGGCTACACCTTC. The rearrangement uses TRBV6-2 or TRBV6-3 and TRBJ1-2, with D tentatively TRBD1 (5 bases). The V gene's germline CDR1 is MNHEY and CDR2 SVGEGT. CDR3 size: 14 residues. The V end was cut by 2 bases, the J end by 3 bases, with 10 bases between.

The chain carries TRBV7-8 and TRBJ1-5; 10 positions agree with TRBD1. This CDR3 has 16 residues. The V segment lost 4 bases and the J segment 9 bases; nucleotides outside the gene matches: 12. CDR1 and CDR2 from the germline V gene are SGHVS and FQNEAQ. CDR3 nucleotides: TGTGCCAGCAGCTCTTCCGGGACAGGGGTTCCATCGCCCCAGCATTTT. This gives the protein CASSSSGTGVPSPQHF.

The rearrangement uses TRBV2 and TRBJ2-3, with TRBD2 matching 13 bases. The germline V gene encodes CDR1 SNHLY and CDR2 FYNNEI. The CDR3 consists of 17 residues. Losses at the gene ends were 8 bases for V and 0 bases for J; bases not matched to a gene: 8. The CDR3 DNA is TGTGCCAGCCGAAGGTGGACTAGCGGGAGAAGCACAGATACGCAGTATTTT. This codes for CASRRWTSGRSTDTQYF.

J is TRBJ1-6 and V is TRBV11-2, with D possibly TRBD1 on 6 matching bases. The CDR3 has 12 residues. Germline V gene sequence: CDR1 SGHAT, CDR2 FQNNGV. Trimming took off 3 bases at V and 10 bases at J, with 7 bases between the two ends. This CDR3 reads CASSFQGSPLHF. The CDR3, as DNA: TGTGCCAGCAGCTTCCAGGGGTCACCCCTCCACTTT.

This chain joins TRBV29-1 and TRBJ2-4, with TRBD1 matching over 10 bases. The CDR3 has 14 residues. Germline CDR1 reads SQVTM; CDR2 reads ANQGSEA. Trimming took 5 bases from V and 8 from J; bases not matched to a gene: 9. The CDR3 loop is CSVLRRTGGDIQYF. In nucleotides, the CDR3 is TGCAGCGTTCTTCGTAGGACAGGGGGTGACATTCAGTACTTC. The whole variable domain, filled in from reference TRBV29-1 and TRBJ2-4, reads SAVISQKPSRDICQRGTSLTIQCQVDSQVTMMFWYRQQPGQSLTLIATANQGSEATYESGFVIDKFPISRPNLTFSTLTVSNMSPEDSSIYLCSVLRRTGGDIQYFGAGTRLSVL.

The V gene is TRBV29-1, the J gene TRBJ1-2; D perhaps matches TRBD1 (5 bases). The ends were cut back, 4 bases at V and 5 bases at J, with 14 bases in the middle. There are 13 residues in the CDR3. Per the germline V gene, CDR1 is SQVTM and CDR2 is ANQGSEA. The DNA for the CDR3 is TGCAGCGTTGTACCCCCCACAGGATATGGCTACACCTTC. This gives the protein CSVVPPTGYGYTF.

The chain links TRBV7-9 to TRBJ2-6; possibly TRBD2 for D (6 bases). This CDR3 region has 19 residues. The V and J ends lost 1 base and 4 bases respectively, with 20 bases between them. The germline V gene encodes CDR1 SEHNR and CDR2 FQNEAQ (reference sequence). The CDR3 bases are TGTGCCAGCAGCTTAGGGGGAGGAAGTATCGCGTCCGGGGCCAACGTCCTGACTTTC. This encodes CASSLGGGSIASGANVLTF.

This clone was picked up one time. The chain combines TRBV11-2 with TRBJ1-1; D is uncertain. With 5 bases removed from V and 6 bases from J, the gap between germline ends came to 4 bases. The CDR3 consists of 10 residues. The germline V gene has CDR1 SGHAT and CDR2 FQNNGV. In DNA form, the CDR3 reads TGTGCCAGCAGCGGCCCTGAAGCTTTCTTT. The encoded protein is CASSGPEAFF.